This record looks at one TCR beta chain sequence and its context. What it binds is unknown. The data were obtained in a study of blood T cells in healthy people across ages. Primed by a sample-barcoded 5' primer and a J-beta primer mix, a second PCR proceeded for about 7 to 11 cycles. Tagging of each cDNA molecule was performed by a template-switch adaptor with 12 random nucleotides. MiXCR, run by TCRdb on the 5' RACE reads, gives a single entry per CDR3 protein. The sample carries about a million distinct CDR3 sequences, around two fifths recorded once. Points from the study as a whole: TCR beta diversity, measured per million T cells, fell in a roughly linear way with age. Since the PBMCs were unsorted, naive and antigen-experienced cells could not be conclusively compared.

Per-sample yields of isolated PBMCs were at least 6.5 million. The receptor comes from a man younger than 35 in good health. The sample comprised blood.

The CDR3 coding sequence is TGCGCCAGCAGCCCGATACCGGACAGGGAAGAAAAACTGTTTTTT. It encodes CASSPIPDREEKLFF. This sequence joins TRBV5-1 and TRBJ1-4; 8 bases are shared with TRBD1. Germline trimming cut 4 bases from V and 8 bases from J; bases unmatched to any gene: 10. The CDR3 extends over 15 amino acids. Germline V CDR1 and CDR2: SGHRS, YFSETQ.